This TCR beta chain appears in the sequencing data of a study of T-cell reconstitution after alpha-beta-depleted transplantation in children. CDR1 and CDR2 (germline): MNHEY, SMNVEV (reference sequence). The CDR3 is made up of 12 amino acids. The junction had 5 bases not matched to a gene; V was cut back by 5 bases and J by 8 bases. A library of TCRbeta sequences, prepared with unique molecular identifiers, was generated. From the PCR reads, TCRdb called clonotypes with MiXCR, one entry per CDR3 protein. Found here are around 71,000 distinct CDR3 sequences, around 6.6% of them singletons; the top ten hold 2% to 3%. At least ten counts were recorded for this clonotype.

Specimen: PBMCs from the stem cell graft donor, collected from the stem cell graft. The sequence was collected from a human donor who donated a stem cell graft to a child with acute lymphoblastic leukemia. The genes are TRBV27 and TRBJ1-1; 7 nucleotides line up with TRBD1. Written as DNA, the CDR3 is TGTGCCAGCAGTACTCGGACAGGAGAAGCTTTCTTT. It yields the protein CASSTRTGEAFF.